This T cell receptor (beta chain) is from a study of cytomegalovirus exposure and HLA in healthy donors (dated by TCRdb to the late 2010s). Turning to the overall study: According to an earlier analysis of 587 of the donors, about 179 million T cells yielded over 100 million unique TCR beta sequences and approximately 300 Gb of sequence data. An early release covering roughly 600 HLA-typed donors comprised approximately 300 gigabases of sequencing data and 85 million to 100 million unique TCR sequences. Of the 350 to 450 genotyped donors, less than 90% were placed in the genetic ancestry cluster associated with self-reported Caucasian donors. The study aimed to test whether cataloging public T cell receptors could reveal signatures of past pathogen exposure. The study profiled the T cell repertoires of 500 to 800 subjects by immunosequencing and related them to cytomegalovirus serostatus. In addition to the first cohort of 666 subjects, a separate validation cohort of over 90 different subjects was used. To predict cytomegalovirus infection status, the study brought together high-throughput TCR immunosequencing, statistical association of individual TCRs with disease status, and machine learning. A later analysis re-analyzed previously published TCR beta repertoires from approximately 670 donors and added high-resolution HLA genotyping to study TCR occurrence patterns. In the later analysis, no new phenotypic data were used to find candidate immune exposures; instead, reliance was placed on TCR beta sequences and their occurrence across donors. An earlier analysis of approximately 640 of the donors applied high-throughput TCR beta sequencing to assess whether each TCR beta V gene segment acted as functional or pseudogenic. Alongside the repertoire data, information on donor age, sex, ethnicity and CMV serostatus was compiled. A later genetic analysis used genome-wide SNP genotypes for about 55% of the 666 donors, treating that subset as a discovery cohort. Every repertoire in the discovery cohort had been generated on one and the same sequencing platform. HLA typing covered class I and class II loci at four-digit resolution. Typing coverage differed by locus: A, B, C, DRB1 and DQB1 were typed in about 620-630 donors, DQA1 in roughly 500, DPA1 in approximately 610, and DPB1 in about 450. Because of strong linkage in the cohort, five DR-DQ haplotypes were treated as single units for association and clustering. Among some 410 genotyped donors of the cohort, an average of about 240,000 unique TCR beta nucleotide sequences were sequenced per donor, roughly a sixth of them non-productive.

The cohort was made up of approximately 670 healthy bone marrow donors. At the time of sampling, all cohort members were nominally healthy, though unrecorded immune exposures were likely present. The donor was CMV seropositive and belonged to the group of around 300 seropositive cohort members. A peripheral blood sample was collected from each donor, and TCR beta sequencing was performed on peripheral blood mononuclear cells. The Qiagen DNeasy Blood Extraction Kit was used to extract genomic DNA from the blood cell samples. Unmatched junction bases come to 2, with V trimmed by 3 bases and J by 2 bases. Including the terminal cysteine and phenylalanine, the CDR3 comprises 15 residues. Left in the record is the CDR3 DNA by itself, 45 bases read in frame from the first base. The germline V gene specifies SGHVS as CDR1 and FNYEAQ as CDR2. The study at large found these results: A cluster of highly shared sequence variants was judged likely to be a technical artifact of the sequencing pipeline. Most TCR sequences were seen in very few donors, while some public TCRs were found in many individuals. In a later analysis, several top co-occurrence clusters were reported to appear linked to parvovirus B19, influenza, CMV and Epstein-Barr virus. In a later analysis, HLA-associated TCR beta chains were found to be more clonally expanded and to have lower generation probabilities than equally common non-associated chains. Most CMV-associated TCR beta chains appeared to be HLA-restricted in a later analysis, and the HLA associations seemed to be driven largely by CMV exposure. Because counts were too low, approximately 18 rarely observed V segments, including chromosome 9 orphons, were excluded from the earlier analysis of around 640 of the donors. Strong co-occurrence of HLA alleles, especially DR and DQ, made assigning TCR associations to individual alleles difficult. Cytomegalovirus status was reported to be diagnosed by the classifier with high specificity and sensitivity in both the original and validation cohorts. In a later genetic analysis, fewer N-insertions in productive TCRs were reported among donors in an Asian-associated ancestry cluster than the approximately 710-donor mean. Because the 87-base-pair reads could not distinguish some IMGT-functional V segments, including TRBV6-2 and TRBV6-3, those segments were excluded. Correlated functional status among segregating V segments might reflect linkage disequilibrium, but an unknown experimental factor could not be ruled out. In an earlier analysis of about 600 of the donors, most TCR beta V segments appeared in productive rearrangements about 87% or about 30% of the time, broadly matching IMGT annotations. Only TCR beta chains were sequenced in this cohort, and the absence of alpha or paired-chain data limited detectable features. A later analysis associated some 17,000 TCR beta sequences with specific HLA alleles at a false discovery rate of 0.05. A further reported finding was that TCR beta sequences accurately predicted the HLA-A and HLA-B alleles for most subjects in the first cohort. In vitro tests confirmed that three of the cytomegalovirus-associated TCR beta chains recognize cytomegalovirus antigens. According to the authors, the approach could potentially be generalized to other disease states and immunological phenotypes. The study gave a list of 150 to 200 TCR beta chains associated with cytomegalovirus. V-gene and J-gene trimming of TCR beta chains was associated with a missense DCLRE1C variant in a later genetic analysis, and the association was replicated in an independent cohort. Immune exposure information for the cohort was limited to CMV serostatus. Presence/absence analyses assumed roughly uniform sequencing depth across donors, an assumption that may not hold. HLA typing was unavailable for some donors at each locus, so association tests used only the typed subset. According to a later analysis, TCR association rates differed among HLA loci, with DRB1 alleles showing the most associated TCRs and HLA-C alleles showing the fewest.

Points on this clone: The specificity of this receptor is unknown. No base qualities exist here, and no much larger clone lies one base off it.

The library was prepared using the immunoSEQ multiplex PCR assay. For the multiplex PCR, a mixture combining 60 forward primers for TCR Vbeta segments and 13 reverse primers for TCR Jbeta segments was used. Amplification of the CDR3 region of rearranged TCR beta genes was performed with a multiplex PCR assay on genomic DNA. The Illumina HiSeq System was used to sequence the amplified TCR beta libraries as 87-base-pair reads. Turning to the authors' computational methods: In a later analysis, tens of millions of unique TCR beta chains were counted across the roughly 610 repertoires, and roughly 10 million of these chains were shared by at least two donors. A nearest-neighbor algorithm error-corrected the raw reads and collapsed the reads into unique sequences, merging closely related sequences to remove PCR and sequencing errors. V, D and J gene segments were assigned by aligning CDR3 sequences to IMGT reference sequences. For a sequence to be retained, a match of at least six nucleotides to both a V gene segment and a J gene segment was required. A rearrangement counted as productive if the CDR3 had no stop codons and remained in frame with V and J, and every other rearrangement counted as non-productive. CDR3 was defined by IMGT convention, running from the second conserved V-encoded cysteine to the conserved J-encoded phenylalanine. The earlier analysis of 450 to 750 of the donors excluded any sequence lacking an unambiguous match to a single V gene segment. In an earlier analysis of some 590 of the donors, V segments were called functional above 56.7% productive rearrangements and were called segregating when the between-donor standard deviation exceeded 5%. To diagnose cytomegalovirus status from the catalog of TCR beta chain sequences, a statistical classification framework was built. In a later analysis, TCR nucleotide sequences were compared against IMGT/GENE-DB human TR gene sequences so that V and J genes could be assigned. A later analysis assigned CDR3 sequences and most-parsimonious VDJ recombination scenarios with the TCRdist pipeline. In a later analysis, each TCR beta chain was defined by its CDR3 amino acid sequence together with its V-gene family, and reads lacking a unique V-gene family were excluded. As a way to deal with suspected cross-contamination and a sequencing artifact, a later analysis dropped hundreds of nucleotide sequences that were highly shared and had low generation probability. In a later analysis, a clonal expansion index was calculated for each public chain from normalized within-repertoire ranks of inferred template counts. In a later analysis, generation probabilities were computed with a VDJ recombination model fitted to out-of-frame rearrangements, and the resulting probabilities were checked against IGoR. In a later analysis, hypergeometric tests were used to score TCR-TCR, TCR-HLA and TCR-CMV co-occurrence, with a repertoire-size bias correction applied to TCR pairs. To estimate false discovery rates, a later analysis permuted the HLA or CMV assignments 20 times. In a later analysis, co-occurring TCRs were grouped using DBSCAN, and TCRdist sequence similarity was added for clustering within HLA-allele-positive subsets. Repertoires with fewer than 30,000 or more than 120,000 public chains, plus five repertoires with anomalous nucleotide sharing, were excluded from co-occurrence clustering. Held by TCRdb, this immuneACCESS table contains in-frame sequences only and omits some clones. Under half of the omission traces to an unresolved V gene where checked; the cause of the rest is unknown. That table gives V, J and clone size, and the DNA gave D and trimming. This sample is represented by some 160,000 clones; around 83% of them were singletons. The ten top clones hold more than 7% of the sample.

This TCR was recovered from a male donor in good health and CMV-seropositive. This receptor chain uses TRBV7-6 and TRBJ1-5; 9 of the junction bases match TRBD1. Sequenced: PBMCs. The DNA is as follows: TGTGCCAGCAGCTTCAGACAGGGGGGCAATCAGCCCCAGCATTTT. It is translated as CASSFRQGGNQPQHF.